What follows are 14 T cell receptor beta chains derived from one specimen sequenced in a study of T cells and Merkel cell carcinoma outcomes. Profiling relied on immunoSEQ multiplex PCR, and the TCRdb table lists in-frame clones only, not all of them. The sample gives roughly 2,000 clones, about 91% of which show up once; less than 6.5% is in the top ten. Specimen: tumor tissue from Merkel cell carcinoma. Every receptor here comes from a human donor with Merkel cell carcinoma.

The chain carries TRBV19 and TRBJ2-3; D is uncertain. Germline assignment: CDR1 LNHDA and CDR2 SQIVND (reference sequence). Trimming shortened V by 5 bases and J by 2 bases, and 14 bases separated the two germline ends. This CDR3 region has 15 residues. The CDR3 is CASSLNLAPTDTQYF. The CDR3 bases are TGTGCCAGTAGTCTAAACCTGGCCCCCACAGATACGCAGTATTTT. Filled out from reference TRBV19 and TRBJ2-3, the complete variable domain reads DGGITQSPKYLFRKEGQNVTLSCEQNLNHDAMYWYRQDPGQGLRLIYYSQIVNDFQKGDIAEGYSVSREKKESFPLTVTSAQKNPTAFYLCASSLNLAPTDTQYFGPGTRLTVL.

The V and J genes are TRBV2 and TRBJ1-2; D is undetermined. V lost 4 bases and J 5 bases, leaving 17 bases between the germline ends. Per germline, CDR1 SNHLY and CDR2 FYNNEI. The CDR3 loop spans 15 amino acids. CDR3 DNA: TGTGCCAGCAGTGTTGGACGGCCGGACTCTTATGGCTACACCTTC. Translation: CASSVGRPDSYGYTF. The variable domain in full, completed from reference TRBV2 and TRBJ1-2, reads EPEVTQTPSHQVTQMGQEVILRCVPISNHLYFYWYRQILGQKVEFLVSFYNNEISEKSEIFDDQFSVERPDGSNFTLKIRSTKLEDSAMYFCASSVGRPDSYGYTFGSGTRLTVV.

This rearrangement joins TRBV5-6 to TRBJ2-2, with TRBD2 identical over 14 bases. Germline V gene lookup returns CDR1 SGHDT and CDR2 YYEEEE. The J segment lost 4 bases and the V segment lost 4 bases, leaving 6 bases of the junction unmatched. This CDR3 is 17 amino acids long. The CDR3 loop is CASSPRGLAGVTGELFF. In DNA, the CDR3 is TGTGCCAGCAGCCCCAGGGGACTAGCGGGAGTCACCGGGGAGCTGTTTTTT.

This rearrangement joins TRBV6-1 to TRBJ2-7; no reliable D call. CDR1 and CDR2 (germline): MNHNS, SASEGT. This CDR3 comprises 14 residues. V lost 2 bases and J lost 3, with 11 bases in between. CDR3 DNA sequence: TGTGCCAGCAGTGAATCCGATATCTTCTACGAGCAGTACTTC. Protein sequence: CASSESDIFYEQYF.

The CDR3 DNA is TGTGCCTGGAGCGGGAGGGATCCGACGAACACCATATATTTT. Translating gives CAWSGRDPTNTIYF. This rearrangement joins TRBV30 to TRBJ1-3; D gene ambiguous. CDR3 length: 14 residues. Trimming shortened V by 3 bases and J by 7 bases, and 16 bases separated the two germline ends. Germline-derived CDR1 and CDR2 are GTSNPN and SVGIG (reference sequence).

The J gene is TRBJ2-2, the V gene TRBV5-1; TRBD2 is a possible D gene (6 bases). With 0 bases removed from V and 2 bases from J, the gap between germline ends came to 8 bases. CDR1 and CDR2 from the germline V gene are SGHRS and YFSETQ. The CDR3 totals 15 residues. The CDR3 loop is CASSLGLVNTGELFF. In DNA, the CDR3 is TGCGCCAGCAGCTTGGGACTAGTCAACACCGGGGAGCTGTTTTTT.

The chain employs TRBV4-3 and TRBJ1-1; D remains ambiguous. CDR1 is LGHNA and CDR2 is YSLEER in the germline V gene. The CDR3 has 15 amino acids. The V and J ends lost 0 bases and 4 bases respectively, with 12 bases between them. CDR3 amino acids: CASSQDFGTGTEAFF. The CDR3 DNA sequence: TGCGCCAGCAGCCAAGATTTCGGAACGGGCACTGAAGCTTTCTTT.

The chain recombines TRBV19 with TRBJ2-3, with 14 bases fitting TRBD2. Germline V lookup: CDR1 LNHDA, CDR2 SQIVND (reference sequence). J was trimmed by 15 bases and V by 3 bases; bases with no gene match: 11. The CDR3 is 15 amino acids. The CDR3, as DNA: TGTGCCAGTAGTATTAGCGGGACTAGCGGGAGTCGGAAATATTTT. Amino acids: CASSISGTSGSRKYF.

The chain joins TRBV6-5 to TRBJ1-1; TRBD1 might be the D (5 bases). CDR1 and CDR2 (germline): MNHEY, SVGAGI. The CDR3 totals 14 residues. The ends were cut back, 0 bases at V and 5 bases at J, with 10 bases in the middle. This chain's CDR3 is CASSYSGALTEAFF. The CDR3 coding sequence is TGTGCCAGCAGTTACTCAGGGGCTTTGACTGAAGCTTTCTTT.

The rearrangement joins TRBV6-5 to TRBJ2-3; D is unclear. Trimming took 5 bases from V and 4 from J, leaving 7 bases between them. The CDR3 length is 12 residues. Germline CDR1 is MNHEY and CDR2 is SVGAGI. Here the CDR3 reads CASSSTADTQYF. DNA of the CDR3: TGTGCCAGCAGTAGTACGGCAGATACGCAGTATTTT.

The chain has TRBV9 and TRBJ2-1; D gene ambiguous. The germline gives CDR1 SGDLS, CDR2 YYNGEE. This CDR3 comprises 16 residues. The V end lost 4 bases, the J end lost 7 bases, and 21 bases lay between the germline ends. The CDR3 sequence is CASSPDTTAENNEQFF. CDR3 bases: TGTGCCAGCAGCCCCGACACTACAGCCGAGAATAATGAGCAGTTCTTC.

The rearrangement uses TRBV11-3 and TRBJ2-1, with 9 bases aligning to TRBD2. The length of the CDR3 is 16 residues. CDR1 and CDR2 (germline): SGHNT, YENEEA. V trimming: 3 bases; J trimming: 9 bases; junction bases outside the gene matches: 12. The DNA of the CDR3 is TGTGCCAGCAGCTTGGGAAAAATAGCGGGAGAGGGTGAGCAGTTCTTC. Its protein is CASSLGKIAGEGEQFF. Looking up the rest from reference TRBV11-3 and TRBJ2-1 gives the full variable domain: EAGVVQSPRYKIIEKKQPVAFWCNPISGHNTLYWYLQNLGQGPELLIRYENEEAVDDSQLPKDRFSAERLKGVDSTLKIQPAELGDSAVYLCASSLGKIAGEGEQFFGPGTRLTVL.

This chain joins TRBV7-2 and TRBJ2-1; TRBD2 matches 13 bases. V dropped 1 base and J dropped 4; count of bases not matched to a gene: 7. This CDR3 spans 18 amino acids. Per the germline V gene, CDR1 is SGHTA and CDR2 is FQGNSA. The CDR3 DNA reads TGTGCCAGCAGCTTAGGGCTGGCGGGACTAGCGGGATACAATGAGCAGTTCTTC. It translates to CASSLGLAGLAGYNEQFF.

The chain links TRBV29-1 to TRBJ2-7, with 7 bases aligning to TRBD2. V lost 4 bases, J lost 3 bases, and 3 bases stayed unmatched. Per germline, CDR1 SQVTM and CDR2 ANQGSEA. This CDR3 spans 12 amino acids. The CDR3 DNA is TGCAGCGTTGGGGACTATAACTACGAGCAGTACTTC. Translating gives CSVGDYNYEQYF.